What follows describes a single T cell receptor (beta chain). Together with a sample-barcoded 5' primer, a J-beta primer mix was included in a second PCR lasting about 6 to 12 cycles. Every sample gave at least 2.5 million paired-end reads containing CDR3. TCRdb independently ran MiXCR on the 5' RACE reads; one entry per CDR3 protein. The sample shows about 1.6 million distinct CDR3 sequences, about 31% of them seen only once. V was clipped by 0 bases and J by 7 bases, with 10 bases between them. Germline CDR1 and CDR2: LNHDA and SQIVND (reference sequence). This CDR3 has 14 residues. These data are taken from a study of blood T cells in healthy people across ages.

The V call is TRBV19, the J call TRBJ1-5; TRBD1 is a possible D gene (6 bases). This TCR derives from a woman aged 30 to 39 in good health. Sequencing input: blood. CDR3 region: CASSIEQGKQPQHF. CDR3 nucleotide sequence: TGTGCCAGTAGTATAGAACAGGGTAAGCAGCCCCAGCATTTT.